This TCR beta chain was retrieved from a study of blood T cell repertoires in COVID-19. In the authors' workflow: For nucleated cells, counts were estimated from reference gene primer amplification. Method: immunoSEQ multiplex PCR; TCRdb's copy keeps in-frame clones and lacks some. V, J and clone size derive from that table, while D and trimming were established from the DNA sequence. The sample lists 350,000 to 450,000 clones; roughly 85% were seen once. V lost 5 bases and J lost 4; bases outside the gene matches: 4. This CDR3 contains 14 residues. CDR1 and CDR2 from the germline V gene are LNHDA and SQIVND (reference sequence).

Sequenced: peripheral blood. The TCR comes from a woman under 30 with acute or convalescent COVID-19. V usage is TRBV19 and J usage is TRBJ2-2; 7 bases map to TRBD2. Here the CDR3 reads CASSVPGGTGELFF. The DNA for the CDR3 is TGTGCCAGTAGTGTACCGGGAGGCACCGGGGAGCTGTTTTTT. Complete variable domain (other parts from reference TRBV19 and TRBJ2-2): DGGITQSPKYLFRKEGQNVTLSCEQNLNHDAMYWYRQDPGQGLRLIYYSQIVNDFQKGDIAEGYSVSREKKESFPLTVTSAQKNPTAFYLCASSVPGGTGELFFGEGSRLTVL.